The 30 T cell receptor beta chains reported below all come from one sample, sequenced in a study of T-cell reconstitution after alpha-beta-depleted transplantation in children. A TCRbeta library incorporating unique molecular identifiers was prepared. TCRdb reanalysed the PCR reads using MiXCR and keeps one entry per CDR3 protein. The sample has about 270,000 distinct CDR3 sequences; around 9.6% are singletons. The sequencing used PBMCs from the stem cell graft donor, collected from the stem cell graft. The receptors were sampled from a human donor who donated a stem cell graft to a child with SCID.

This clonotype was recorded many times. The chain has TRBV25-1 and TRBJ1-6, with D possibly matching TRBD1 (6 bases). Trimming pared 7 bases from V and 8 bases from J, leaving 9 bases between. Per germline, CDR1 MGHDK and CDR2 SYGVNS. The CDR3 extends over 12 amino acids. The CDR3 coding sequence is TGTGCCAGCAACAGGGTTGATTCACCCCTCCACTTT. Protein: CASNRVDSPLHF.

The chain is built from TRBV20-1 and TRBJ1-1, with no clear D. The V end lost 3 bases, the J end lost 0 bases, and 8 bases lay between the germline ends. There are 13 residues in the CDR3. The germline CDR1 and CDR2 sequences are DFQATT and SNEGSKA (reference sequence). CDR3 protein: CSARVYMNTEAFF. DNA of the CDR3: TGCAGTGCTAGGGTCTATATGAACACTGAAGCTTTCTTT.

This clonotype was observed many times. This CDR3 reads CASSLGPANYGYTF. DNA for the CDR3: TGTGCCAGCAGTTTAGGTCCAGCCAACTATGGCTACACCTTC. The rearrangement links TRBV12-3 or TRBV12-4 to TRBJ1-2; D remains unclear. The CDR3 is 14 residues long. The germline V and J ends were trimmed by 1 base and 2 bases, with 8 bases remaining between them.

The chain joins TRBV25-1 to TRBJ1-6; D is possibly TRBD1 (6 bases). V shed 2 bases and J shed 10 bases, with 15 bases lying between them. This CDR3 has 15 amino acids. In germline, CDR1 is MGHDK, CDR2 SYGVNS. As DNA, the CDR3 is TGTGCCAGCAGTGAAATAGGTTTAACAGGGTCACCCCTCCACTTT. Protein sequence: CASSEIGLTGSPLHF.

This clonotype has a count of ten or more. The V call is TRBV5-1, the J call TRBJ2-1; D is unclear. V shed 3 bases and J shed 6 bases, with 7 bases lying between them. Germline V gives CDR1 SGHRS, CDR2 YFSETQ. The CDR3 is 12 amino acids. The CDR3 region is CASSSGLNEQFF. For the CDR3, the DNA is TGCGCCAGCAGCTCAGGCCTCAATGAGCAGTTCTTC.

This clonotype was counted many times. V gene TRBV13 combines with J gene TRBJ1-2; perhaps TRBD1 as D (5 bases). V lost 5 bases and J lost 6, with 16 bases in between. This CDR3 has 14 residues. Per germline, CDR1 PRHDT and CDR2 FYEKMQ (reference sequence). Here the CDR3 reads CASSVSGPPDGYTF. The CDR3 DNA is TGTGCCAGCAGCGTATCGGGACCGCCGGATGGCTACACCTTC. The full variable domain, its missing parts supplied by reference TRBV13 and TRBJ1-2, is AAGVIQSPRHLIKEKRETATLKCYPIPRHDTVYWYQQGPGQDPQFLISFYEKMQSDKGSIPDRFSAQQFSDYHSELNMSSLELGDSALYFCASSVSGPPDGYTFGSGTRLTVV.

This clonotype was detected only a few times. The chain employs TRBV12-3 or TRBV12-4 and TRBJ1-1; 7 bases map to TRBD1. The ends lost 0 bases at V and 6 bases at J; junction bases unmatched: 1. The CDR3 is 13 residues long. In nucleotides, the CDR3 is TGTGCCAGCAGTTTAGCCGGGACAGCTGAAGCTTTCTTT. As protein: CASSLAGTAEAFF.

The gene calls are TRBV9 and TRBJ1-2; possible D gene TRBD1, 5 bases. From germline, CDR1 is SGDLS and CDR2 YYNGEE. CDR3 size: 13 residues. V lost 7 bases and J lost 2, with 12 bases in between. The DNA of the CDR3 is TGTGCCAGCGGACTAGACAGAAACTATGGCTACACCTTC. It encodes CASGLDRNYGYTF.

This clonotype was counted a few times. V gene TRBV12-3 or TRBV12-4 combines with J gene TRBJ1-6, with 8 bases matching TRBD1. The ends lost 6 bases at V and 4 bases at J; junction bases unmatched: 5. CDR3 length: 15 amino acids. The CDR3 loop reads CASRPGGGYNSPLHF. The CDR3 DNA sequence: TGTGCCAGCAGACCAGGGGGCGGGTATAATTCACCCCTCCACTTT.

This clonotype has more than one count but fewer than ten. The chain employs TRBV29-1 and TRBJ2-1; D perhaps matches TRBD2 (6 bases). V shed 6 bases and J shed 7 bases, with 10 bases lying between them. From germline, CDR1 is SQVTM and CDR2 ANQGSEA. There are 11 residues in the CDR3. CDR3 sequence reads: CSVLASNEQFF. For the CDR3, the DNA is TGCAGCGTACTAGCTTCGAATGAGCAGTTCTTC.

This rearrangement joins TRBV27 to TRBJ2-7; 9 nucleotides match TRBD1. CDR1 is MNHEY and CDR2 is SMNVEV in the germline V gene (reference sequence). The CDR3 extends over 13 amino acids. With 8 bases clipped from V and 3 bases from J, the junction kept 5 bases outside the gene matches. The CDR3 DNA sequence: TGTGCCAGCGGGTACAGGGGGCTCTACGAGCAGTACTTC. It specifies CASGYRGLYEQYF.

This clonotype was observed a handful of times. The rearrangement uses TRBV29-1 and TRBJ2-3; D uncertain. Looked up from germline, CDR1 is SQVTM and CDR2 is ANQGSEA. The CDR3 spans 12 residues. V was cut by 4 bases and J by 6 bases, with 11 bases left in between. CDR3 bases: TGCAGCGTTGCCCTAGAAGACGATACGCAGTATTTT. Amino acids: CSVALEDDTQYF.

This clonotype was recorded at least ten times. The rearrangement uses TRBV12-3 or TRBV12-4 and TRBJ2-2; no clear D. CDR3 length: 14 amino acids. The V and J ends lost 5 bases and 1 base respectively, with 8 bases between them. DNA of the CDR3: TGTGCCAGCAGTCTACCCATGAACACCGGGGAGCTGTTTTTT. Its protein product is CASSLPMNTGELFF.

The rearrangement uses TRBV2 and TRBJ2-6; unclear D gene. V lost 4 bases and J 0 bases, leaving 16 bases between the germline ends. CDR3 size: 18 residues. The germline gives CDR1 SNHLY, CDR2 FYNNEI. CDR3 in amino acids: CASSAAATPPSGANVLTF. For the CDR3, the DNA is TGTGCCAGCAGTGCGGCAGCGACTCCCCCCTCTGGGGCCAACGTCCTGACTTTC.

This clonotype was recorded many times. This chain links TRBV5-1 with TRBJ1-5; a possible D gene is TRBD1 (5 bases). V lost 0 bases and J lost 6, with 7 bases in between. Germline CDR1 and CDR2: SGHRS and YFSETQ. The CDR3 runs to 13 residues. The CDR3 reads CASSLEGPQPQHF. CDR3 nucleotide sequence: TGCGCCAGCAGCTTGGAGGGGCCTCAGCCCCAGCATTTT.

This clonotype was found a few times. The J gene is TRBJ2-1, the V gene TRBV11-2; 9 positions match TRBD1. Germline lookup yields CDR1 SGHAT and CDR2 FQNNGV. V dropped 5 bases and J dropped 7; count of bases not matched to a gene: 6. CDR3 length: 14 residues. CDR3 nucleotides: TGTGCCAGCAGCCCCGGGACAGGGTTTAATGAGCAGTTCTTC. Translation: CASSPGTGFNEQFF.

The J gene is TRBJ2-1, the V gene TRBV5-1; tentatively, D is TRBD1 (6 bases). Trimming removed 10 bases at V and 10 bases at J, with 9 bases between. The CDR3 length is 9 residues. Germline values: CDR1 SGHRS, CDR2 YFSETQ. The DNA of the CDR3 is TGCGCCCGGACAGCAGAGCAGTTCTTC. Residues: CARTAEQFF.

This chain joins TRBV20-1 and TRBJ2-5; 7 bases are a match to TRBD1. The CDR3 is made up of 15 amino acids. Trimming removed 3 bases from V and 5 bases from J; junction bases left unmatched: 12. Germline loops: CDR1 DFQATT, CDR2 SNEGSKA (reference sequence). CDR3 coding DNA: TGCAGTGCTAGTACCCCGACAGGGACGGCGGAGACCCAGTACTTC. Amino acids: CSASTPTGTAETQYF.

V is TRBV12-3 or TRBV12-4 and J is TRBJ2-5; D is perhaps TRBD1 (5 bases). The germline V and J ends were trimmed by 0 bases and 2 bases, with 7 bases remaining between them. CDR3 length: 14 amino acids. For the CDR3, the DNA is TGTGCCAGCAGTTTAGCAGGGGATCAAGAGACCCAGTACTTC. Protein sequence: CASSLAGDQETQYF.

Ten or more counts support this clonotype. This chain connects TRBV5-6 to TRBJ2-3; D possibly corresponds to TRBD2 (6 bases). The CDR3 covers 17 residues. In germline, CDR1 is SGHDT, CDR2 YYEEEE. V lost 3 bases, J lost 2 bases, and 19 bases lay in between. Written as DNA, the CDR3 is TGTGCCAGCAGCTCGGTGGAGACTAGACTTACCACAGATACGCAGTATTTT. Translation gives CASSSVETRLTTDTQYF.

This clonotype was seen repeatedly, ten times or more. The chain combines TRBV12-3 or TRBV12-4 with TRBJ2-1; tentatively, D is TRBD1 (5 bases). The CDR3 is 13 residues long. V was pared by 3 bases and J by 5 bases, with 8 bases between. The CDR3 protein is CASSFTQDNEQFF. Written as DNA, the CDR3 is TGTGCCAGCAGTTTCACACAGGACAATGAGCAGTTCTTC.

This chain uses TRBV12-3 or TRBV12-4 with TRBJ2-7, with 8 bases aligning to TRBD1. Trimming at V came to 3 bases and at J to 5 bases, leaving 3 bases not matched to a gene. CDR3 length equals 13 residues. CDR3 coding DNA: TGTGCCAGCAGTTTGCAGGGGGCTCACGAGCAGTACTTC. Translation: CASSLQGAHEQYF.

CDR3 coding DNA: TGTGCCAGCAGTTACGACAGATGGTACGAGCAGTACTTC. This encodes CASSYDRWYEQYF. This sequence joins TRBV6-5 and TRBJ2-7, with D perhaps matching TRBD1 (5 bases). The CDR3 runs 13 residues. Germline V gene lookup returns CDR1 MNHEY and CDR2 SVGAGI. Trimming pared 2 bases from V and 4 bases from J, leaving 9 bases between.

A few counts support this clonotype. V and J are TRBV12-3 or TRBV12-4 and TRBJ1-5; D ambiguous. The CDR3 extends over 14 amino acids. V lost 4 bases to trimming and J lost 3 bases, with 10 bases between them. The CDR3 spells CASSSRTHNQPQHF. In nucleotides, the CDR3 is TGTGCCAGCAGTTCAAGGACCCACAATCAGCCCCAGCATTTT.

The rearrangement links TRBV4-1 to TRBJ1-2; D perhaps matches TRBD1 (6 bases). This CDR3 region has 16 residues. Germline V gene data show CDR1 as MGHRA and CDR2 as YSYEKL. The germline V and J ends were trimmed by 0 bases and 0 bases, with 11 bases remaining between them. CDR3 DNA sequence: TGCGCCAGCAGCCAAGAGGCAGGGGCTACTAACTATGGCTACACCTTC. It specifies CASSQEAGATNYGYTF.

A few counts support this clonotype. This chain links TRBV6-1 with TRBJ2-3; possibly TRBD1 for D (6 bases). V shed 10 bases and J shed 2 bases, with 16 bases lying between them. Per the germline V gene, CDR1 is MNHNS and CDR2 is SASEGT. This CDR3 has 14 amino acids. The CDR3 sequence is CATLKDSYTDTQYF. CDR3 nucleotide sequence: TGTGCCACCCTTAAGGACAGCTACACAGATACGCAGTATTTT.

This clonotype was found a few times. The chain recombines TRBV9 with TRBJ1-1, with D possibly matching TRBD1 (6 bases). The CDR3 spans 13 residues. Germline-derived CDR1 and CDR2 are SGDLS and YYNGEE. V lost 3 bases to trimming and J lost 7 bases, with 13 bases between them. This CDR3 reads CASSARTANEAFF. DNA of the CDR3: TGTGCCAGCAGCGCTCGGACAGCTAATGAAGCTTTCTTT.

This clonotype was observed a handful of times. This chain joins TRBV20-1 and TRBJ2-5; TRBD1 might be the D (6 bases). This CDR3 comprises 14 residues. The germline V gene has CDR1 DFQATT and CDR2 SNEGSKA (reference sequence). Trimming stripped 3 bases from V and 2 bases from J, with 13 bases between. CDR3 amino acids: CSASLGGEQETQYF. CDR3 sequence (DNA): TGCAGTGCTAGTTTAGGGGGAGAACAAGAGACCCAGTACTTC.

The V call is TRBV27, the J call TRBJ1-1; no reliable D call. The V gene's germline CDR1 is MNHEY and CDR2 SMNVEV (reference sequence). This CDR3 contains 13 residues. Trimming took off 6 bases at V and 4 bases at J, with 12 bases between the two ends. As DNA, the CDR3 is TGTGCCAGCAGCTGGACTGGGAGCACTGAAGCTTTCTTT. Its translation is CASSWTGSTEAFF.

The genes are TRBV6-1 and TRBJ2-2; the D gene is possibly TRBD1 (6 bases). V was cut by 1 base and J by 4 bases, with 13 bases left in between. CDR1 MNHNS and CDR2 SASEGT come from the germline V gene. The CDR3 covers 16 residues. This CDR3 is CASSEEGTPGTGELFF. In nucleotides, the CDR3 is TGTGCCAGCAGTGAAGAAGGGACACCAGGCACCGGGGAGCTGTTTTTT.